This T cell receptor beta chain was captured by sequencing in a study of blood T cells in healthy people across ages. Trimming removed 6 bases from V and 9 bases from J, with 11 bases in between. This CDR3 contains 12 residues. CDR1 is MDHEN, CDR2 SYDVKM, per germline. Study-level findings and limits: PBMCs that were unsorted prevented a conclusive naive versus antigen-experienced comparison. TCR beta diversity, measured per million T cells, fell in a roughly linear way with age.

A second PCR, run for about 7 to 12 cycles, used a sample-barcoded 5' primer plus a J-beta primer mix. TCRdb redid the calling of the 5' RACE reads with MiXCR, one entry per CDR3 protein. Of around 1.5 million distinct CDR3 sequences listed, around 59% are singletons. As to this clonotype: Its antigen is as yet unknown.

The chain joins TRBV28 to TRBJ1-4; no firm D call. This clonotype was sampled from a man aged 18 to 30 in good health. The sequenced sample consisted of blood. CDR3 coding DNA: TGTGCCAGCAGCAAATATTATCAAAAACTGTTTTTT. Protein: CASSKYYQKLFF. The complete variable domain, with remaining parts taken from reference TRBV28 and TRBJ1-4, reads DVKVTQSSRYLVKRTGEKVFLECVQDMDHENMFWYRQDPGLGLRLIYFSYDVKMKEKGDIPEGYSVSREKKERFSLILESASTNQTSMYLCASSKYYQKLFFGSGTQLSVL.